This T cell receptor beta chain is drawn from a study of OX40 agonist ivuxolimab in advanced cancers. Across the study: Hepatocellular carcinoma, melanoma, renal cell or head and neck cancer was diagnosed in the dose-escalation patients. Of mixed ages from about 23 to 79 and averaging approximately 60 years, the group was roughly 85% male.

The junction had 6 bases not matched to a gene; V was cut back by 6 bases and J by 3 bases. The V gene's germline CDR1 is SQVTM and CDR2 ANQGSEA. The CDR3 extends over 13 amino acids. The protocol was immunoSEQ multiplex PCR, while the TCRdb copy is restricted to in-frame clones and leaves out a portion. The sample records some 77,000 clones, around nine tenths being singletons. The chain has TRBV29-1 and TRBJ2-7; 9 bases are shared with TRBD2. The receptor was isolated from an adult with an advanced solid tumor such as melanoma, head and neck, liver or kidney cancer. The sequencing used CD4+ or CD8+ T cells sorted from blood, collected in a trial of the OX40 agonist ivuxolimab. The CDR3 sequence is CSVGGSGGYEQYF. In nucleotides, the CDR3 is TGCAGCGTAGGGGGTAGCGGGGGCTACGAGCAGTACTTC.